What follows are 23 T cell receptor beta chains derived from one specimen sequenced in a study of tumor-infiltrating lymphocytes in primary liver carcinoma. The investigators made TCR beta cDNA from around 530 ng total RNA, using a constant-region primer. It was through three nested multiplex PCR rounds of slightly modified ARM-PCR that TCR beta libraries arose. The first two PCR rounds, approximately 11 cycles each, used TRBV1-TRBV30 forward primers and a C-beta reverse primer. TCRdb fed the multiplex PCR reads into MiXCR, producing one record per CDR3 protein. The sample includes some 190,000 distinct CDR3 sequences, about 55% of them seen just once. The study extracted blood RNA from unsorted whole blood and also extracted germline DNA. Sequencing used peripheral blood. The receptors originated from a man aged 35 to 55 with primary liver carcinoma and hepatitis B virus infection.

The chain uses TRBV2 and TRBJ2-4; 7 positions agree with TRBD1. V lost 5 bases to trimming and J lost 8 bases; unmatched junction nucleotides: 18. CDR1 is SNHLY, CDR2 FYNNEI, per germline. This CDR3 contains 17 residues. The CDR3, as DNA: TGTGCCAGCAGTTCTCAACAATCTGGGACAGTACGATACATTCAGTACTTC. Translated, it gives CASSSQQSGTVRYIQYF.

With respect to this clonotype: One junction end does not reproduce the germline sequence, and a read error may be involved. The chain has TRBV6-5 and TRBJ1-2; D is unresolved. Germline lookup yields CDR1 MNHEY and CDR2 SVGAGI. The CDR3 sequence is 13 residues long. CDR3 sequence (DNA): TGTGCCAGTAGTTACTCCCCTCTCACTGGCTATACCTTC. Translating gives CASSYSPLTGYTF.

This chain joins TRBV11-2 and TRBJ2-6; D is ambiguous. Germline CDR1 SGHAT, CDR2 FQNNGV. Trimming shortened V by 8 bases and J by 11 bases, and 13 bases separated the two germline ends. CDR3 length: 12 residues. The CDR3 DNA reads as TGTGCCAGCGGGGTTGGGCCCTACGTCCTGACTTTC. Translated, it gives CASGVGPYVLTF.

V and J are TRBV6-5 and TRBJ2-5; TRBD2 matches 8 bases. Trimming removed 6 bases from V and 5 bases from J; junction bases left unmatched: 8. This CDR3 is built from 14 residues. Germline lookup yields CDR1 MNHEY and CDR2 SVGAGI. The CDR3: CASRTGGLGETQYF. CDR3 nucleotide sequence: TGTGCCAGCAGAACGGGAGGGCTGGGGGAGACCCAGTACTTC.

Comments on this clonotype: At one end the junction does not follow the germline gene, possibly because of a read error. V gene TRBV6-5 combines with J gene TRBJ2-7, with D tentatively TRBD2 (5 bases). Germline V gene lookup returns CDR1 MNHEY and CDR2 SVGAGI. The CDR3 runs 14 residues. CDR3 residues: CASSFSRDSYQQYF. In DNA form, the CDR3 reads TGTGCCAGCAGTTTCTCTCGGGATTCCTACCAGCAGTACTTC.

The chain joins TRBV6-1 to TRBJ2-7; 13 bases are shared with TRBD2. Per the germline V gene, CDR1 is MNHNS and CDR2 is SASEGT. V was pared by 6 bases and J by 3 bases, with 8 bases of the junction left unmatched. The CDR3 is made up of 16 amino acids. CDR3 DNA sequence: TGTGCCAGCAGCCTAAGACTAGCGGGAGGTCTCTACGAGCAGTACTTC. Translated: CASSLRLAGGLYEQYF.

About this clonotype: A much larger clone lies one base from this, so it may be a read error. The CDR3 DNA follows: TGTGTCAGCAGCTTATCGCGTACGGCGAGCTCCTACAATGAGCAGTTCTTC. Residues: CVSSLSRTASSYNEQFF. J is TRBJ2-1 and V is TRBV11-2; D uncertain. This CDR3 spans 17 amino acids. Germline CDR1 is SGHAT and CDR2 is FQNNGV. Variable domain in full (rest from reference TRBV11-2 and TRBJ2-1): EAGVAQSPRYKIIEKRQSVAFWCNPISGHATLYWYQQILGQGPKLLIQFQNNGVVDDSQLPKDRFSAERLKGVDSTLKIQPAKLEDSAVYLCVSSLSRTASSYNEQFFGPGTRLTVL.

This clonotype was recorded many times. The gene calls are TRBV11-2 and TRBJ2-7; D is perhaps TRBD1 or TRBD2 (5 bases each). Trimming stripped 5 bases from V and 1 base from J, with 12 bases between. The CDR3 spans 14 residues. Germline V gives CDR1 SGHAT, CDR2 FQNNGV. CDR3: CASSRDPGSYEQYF. Written as DNA, the CDR3 is TGTGCCAGCAGCCGGGACCCCGGATCCTACGAGCAGTACTTC. The entire variable domain, with the rest obtained from reference TRBV11-2 and TRBJ2-7, is as follows: EAGVAQSPRYKIIEKRQSVAFWCNPISGHATLYWYQQILGQGPKLLIQFQNNGVVDDSQLPKDRFSAERLKGVDSTLKIQPAKLEDSAVYLCASSRDPGSYEQYFGPGTRLTVT.

This chain joins TRBV4-2 and TRBJ2-1; 9 positions match TRBD2. Germline CDR1 is LGHNA and CDR2 is YNFKEQ. With 0 bases clipped from V and 7 bases from J, the junction kept 7 bases outside the gene matches. The CDR3 spans 16 residues. The CDR3 reads CASSQESGSGRNEQFF. Written as DNA, the CDR3 is TGTGCCAGCAGCCAAGAGTCGGGTAGCGGGAGAAATGAGCAGTTCTTC.

Worth noting for this clonotype: A read error may account for a junction end that differs from germline. CDR3 sequence (DNA): TGTGCTTGGAGTGGCTGGACAGGGTTGGAGACCCAGTACTTC. It yields the protein CAWSGWTGLETQYF. The chain uses TRBV30 and TRBJ2-5, with 8 bases fitting TRBD1. Germline assignment: CDR1 GTSNPN and CDR2 SVGIG (reference sequence). This CDR3 contains 14 residues.

The V gene is TRBV11-2, the J gene TRBJ1-1; D is uncertain. Per germline, CDR1 SGHAT and CDR2 FQNNGV. CDR3 length: 15 amino acids. DNA for the CDR3: TGTATCAGCAGCCGGACGGGCGAGGTAGGCACTGAAGCTTTCTTT. Amino acids: CISSRTGEVGTEAFF.

Turning to this clonotype: A much larger clone lies a single base off, so this may be a read error. V gene TRBV29-1 combines with J gene TRBJ2-7, with D possibly matching TRBD2 (5 bases). CDR3 length equals 15 residues. Per the germline V gene, CDR1 is SQVTM and CDR2 is ANQGSEA. V lost 8 bases and J lost 4, with 24 bases in between. The chain's CDR3 is CSSLRVRECRYEQYF. For the CDR3, the DNA is TGCAGCTCCTTGAGGGTAAGGGAATGCAGGTACGAGCAGTACTTC.

With regard to this clonotype: Germline and junction disagree at one end, which may indicate a read error. This chain joins TRBV11-2 and TRBJ1-4; 7 nucleotides line up with TRBD1. The CDR3 runs 14 residues. The germline gives CDR1 SGHAT, CDR2 FQNNGV. The CDR3 here is CASCLQGDYEKLFF. In DNA, the CDR3 is TGTGCCAGCTGCCTCCAGGGGGACTATGAAAAACTGTTCTTT.

The rearrangement joins TRBV11-2 to TRBJ2-5, with 11 bases aligning to TRBD2. The CDR3 has 15 residues. Germline lookup yields CDR1 SGHAT and CDR2 FQNNGV. Trimming cost V 3 bases and J 8 bases; bases outside gene matches: 8. CDR3: CASSFVLAGGDTQYF. In nucleotides, the CDR3 is TGTGCCAGCAGCTTTGTCCTAGCGGGAGGCGATACCCAGTACTTC.

On this clonotype itself: Given the absence of the conserved phenylalanine or tryptophan at the CDR3 end, a read error is likely. This chain connects TRBV4-1 to TRBJ2-2; D unresolved. The V end lost 4 bases, the J end lost 6 bases, and 18 bases lay between the germline ends. Germline CDR1 and CDR2: MGHRA and YSYEKL. This CDR3 comprises 16 residues. The CDR3 DNA reads as TGCGCCAGCAGCCCGTCGGGCGACCCCCAGGCCGGGGAGCTGTTTATT. This gives the protein CASSPSGDPQAGELFI.

The chain links TRBV6-2 or TRBV6-3 to TRBJ2-7; TRBD2 is a possible D gene (6 bases). Germline CDR1 reads MNHEY; CDR2 reads SVGEGT. Trimming pared 6 bases from V and 3 bases from J, leaving 12 bases between. The CDR3 consists of 13 residues. The CDR3: CASRRGPHYEQYF. In DNA form, the CDR3 reads TGTGCCAGCAGGCGGGGACCCCACTACGAGCAGTACTTC.

This clonotype was seen a single time. The chain recombines TRBV6-5 with TRBJ1-2; D unresolved. Per the germline V gene, CDR1 is MNHEY and CDR2 is SVGAGI. The CDR3 loop spans 14 amino acids. V was shortened by 2 bases and J by 3 bases, with 10 bases between the two germline ends. In DNA form, the CDR3 reads TGTGCCAGCAGTTACGGTGGGGAGGACTATGGCTACACCTTC. Amino acids: CASSYGGEDYGYTF.

Regarding this clonotype: A clone one base away is much larger, so this may be a read error. The rearrangement joins TRBV11-2 to TRBJ2-3, with TRBD2 as a possible D gene (6 bases). Per the germline V gene, CDR1 is SGHAT and CDR2 is FQNNGV. Trimming removed 0 bases at V and 3 bases at J, with 16 bases between. The CDR3 spans 17 residues. The CDR3 region has the DNA TGTGCCAGCAGCTTAGATAGATGGTGGGACTGGACAGATACGCAGTATTTT. It codes for CASSLDRWWDWTDTQYF. Together with reference TRBV11-2 and TRBJ2-3, the CDR3 gives the full variable domain: EAGVAQSPRYKIIEKRQSVAFWCNPISGHATLYWYQQILGQGPKLLIQFQNNGVVDDSQLPKDRFSAERLKGVDSTLKIQPAKLEDSAVYLCASSLDRWWDWTDTQYFGPGTRLTVL.

A note on this clonotype: One end of the junction fails to match germline, which may point to a read error. The rearrangement links TRBV11-2 to TRBJ1-1; 7 nucleotides align to TRBD1. The CDR3 extends over 16 amino acids. Germline V gives CDR1 SGHAT, CDR2 FQNNGV. CDR3 protein: CAGSLHRQGGSTEAFF. The CDR3 DNA follows: TGTGCCGGCAGCCTACATCGACAGGGTGGGAGCACTGAAGCTTTCTTT.

The rearrangement uses TRBV6-1 and TRBJ2-7; 7 bases map to TRBD1. J lost 2 bases, V lost 11 bases, and 15 bases had no gene match. This CDR3 is 15 amino acids long. The germline V gene encodes CDR1 MNHNS and CDR2 SASEGT. The CDR3 DNA follows: TGTGCCGTGGGTGGACAGGTGCAAACCCCCTACGAGCAGTACTTC. The encoded protein is CAVGGQVQTPYEQYF.

This chain connects TRBV14 to TRBJ1-3; D is unresolved. The germline gives CDR1 SGHDN, CDR2 FVKESK. CDR3 length equals 15 residues. Trimming removed 1 base at V and 2 bases at J, with 9 bases between. The CDR3 nucleotides are TGTGCCAGCAGCCAAGGACAAGTTGCTGGAAACACCATATATTTT. This codes for CASSQGQVAGNTIYF.

This clonotype was seen more than once but under ten times. This chain joins TRBV12-3 or TRBV12-4 and TRBJ2-1; 8 bases are shared with TRBD1. The V segment lost 1 base and the J segment 8 bases; nucleotides outside the gene matches: 7. The CDR3 spans 15 residues. CDR3: CASSLGQGWSDEQFF. Here the CDR3 DNA reads TGTGCCAGCAGTTTAGGACAGGGGTGGAGCGATGAGCAGTTCTTC.

Regarding this clonotype: A much larger clonotype is one base distant, so this may be a read error. CDR3 region: CASSYTNGRRETQYF. CDR3 DNA: TGTGCCAGCAGCTACACTAACGGGAGACGGGAGACCCAGTACTTC. The V call is TRBV5-5, the J call TRBJ2-5; possibly TRBD2 for D (6 bases). V was cut by 3 bases and J by 5 bases, with 17 bases left in between. In germline, CDR1 is SGHKS, CDR2 YYEKEE (reference sequence). The CDR3 consists of 15 residues.